Listed here are 14 T cell receptor beta chains from one sample, sequenced in a study of OX40 agonist ivuxolimab in advanced cancers. Clones were sequenced by immunoSEQ multiplex PCR, and TCRdb holds only the in-frame ones, with some missing. Among approximately 69,000 clones listed, approximately 88% were seen once. This specimen was CD4+ or CD8+ T cells sorted from blood, taken in a trial of the OX40 agonist ivuxolimab. The receptor source for this set is an adult with an advanced solid tumor such as melanoma, head and neck, liver or kidney cancer.

The chain recombines TRBV18 with TRBJ1-6; D not resolved. Germline values: CDR1 KGHSH, CDR2 LQKENI. With 2 bases removed from V and 10 bases from J, the gap between germline ends came to 9 bases. This CDR3 is built from 13 residues. CDR3 sequence (DNA): TGTGCCAGCTCACCAGGCCCTGGATCACCCCTCCACTTT. Translation gives CASSPGPGSPLHF.

The chain couples TRBV2 to TRBJ2-7; D gene ambiguous. The CDR3 extends over 11 amino acids. V was shortened by 7 bases and J by 2 bases, with 6 bases between the two germline ends. Germline CDR1 and CDR2: SNHLY and FYNNEI. The CDR3 is CASKVAYEQYF. CDR3 coding DNA: TGTGCCAGCAAAGTCGCCTACGAGCAGTACTTC. Full variable domain (outside the CDR3, taken from reference TRBV2 and TRBJ2-7): EPEVTQTPSHQVTQMGQEVILRCVPISNHLYFYWYRQILGQKVEFLVSFYNNEISEKSEIFDDQFSVERPDGSNFTLKIRSTKLEDSAMYFCASKVAYEQYFGPGTRLTVT.

V gene TRBV28 combines with J gene TRBJ2-5; 7 bases align to TRBD1. CDR1 and CDR2 (germline): MDHEN, SYDVKM. Losses at the gene ends were 4 bases for V and 0 bases for J; bases not matched to a gene: 5. The CDR3 is made up of 15 amino acids. The CDR3 sequence is CASSSYRGYQETQYF. The DNA for the CDR3 is TGTGCCAGCAGTTCCTACAGGGGATACCAAGAGACCCAGTACTTC.

The chain carries TRBV11-1 and TRBJ2-1; 12 positions agree with TRBD2. Trimming at V came to 4 bases and at J to 4 bases, leaving 5 bases not matched to a gene. CDR3 length equals 16 residues. Germline lookup yields CDR1 SGHAT and CDR2 FQDESV (reference sequence). The CDR3 sequence is CASSSLLAGGYNEQFF. In DNA form, the CDR3 reads TGTGCCAGCAGCTCCCTTCTAGCGGGGGGGTACAATGAGCAGTTCTTC.

V usage is TRBV29-1 and J usage is TRBJ2-1, with D perhaps TRBD2 (6 bases). CDR1 and CDR2 from the germline V gene are SQVTM and ANQGSEA. Trimming pared 6 bases from V and 4 bases from J, leaving 13 bases between. The CDR3 has 13 residues. CDR3 amino acids: CSVGTPPYNEQFF. In DNA form, the CDR3 reads TGCAGCGTAGGGACTCCTCCGTACAATGAGCAGTTCTTC.

This clone was recorded only once. The chain employs TRBV14 and TRBJ2-3; D not certain. CDR1 is SGHDN, CDR2 FVKESK, per germline. CDR3 length: 13 amino acids. Trimming left V 1 base short and J 1 base short, with 3 bases between. The CDR3 here is CASSQVRTDTQYF. The CDR3 DNA sequence: TGTGCCAGCAGCCAAGTCCGCACAGATACGCAGTATTTT.

The J gene is TRBJ2-1, the V gene TRBV5-6; no firm D call. This CDR3 is 14 amino acids long. Germline V gene sequence: CDR1 SGHDT, CDR2 YYEEEE. Trimming pared 1 base from V and 5 bases from J, leaving 10 bases between. The CDR3 bases are TGTGCCAGCAGCTTGTTAGGGCGTAACAATGAGCAGTTCTTC. Protein: CASSLLGRNNEQFF.

The V call is TRBV2, the J call TRBJ2-6, with D perhaps TRBD2 (6 bases). Germline V CDR1 and CDR2: SNHLY, FYNNEI. V was cut by 3 bases and J by 0 bases, with 6 bases left in between. The CDR3 is 15 residues long. The CDR3 loop reads CASSDGGSGANVLTF. DNA for the CDR3: TGTGCCAGCAGTGACGGGGGCTCTGGGGCCAACGTCCTGACTTTC.

This clone was detected once. V and J are TRBV5-8 and TRBJ1-5, with D unclear. CDR1 and CDR2 (germline): SGHTS, YDEGEE. Trimming cost V 2 bases and J 1 base, with 4 bases left between them. This CDR3 is 13 amino acids long. The CDR3 protein is CASSFSSNQPQHF. CDR3 sequence (DNA): TGTGCCAGCAGCTTCTCCAGCAATCAGCCCCAGCATTTT.

This clone has only a few counts. The CDR3 region has the DNA TGTGCCACCAGCAGACTCAACCCGGGCGATGAGCAGTTCTTC. Residues: CATSRLNPGDEQFF. This rearrangement joins TRBV15 to TRBJ2-1; D gene uncertain. The germline V and J ends were trimmed by 2 bases and 8 bases, with 13 bases remaining between them. The germline V gene encodes CDR1 LNHNV and CDR2 YYDKDF (reference sequence). The CDR3 sequence is 14 residues long.

With respect to this clone: Germline and junction disagree at one end, which may indicate a read error. The J gene is TRBJ2-1, the V gene TRBV7-7; 7 bases align to TRBD2. The CDR3 covers 16 residues. The V gene's germline CDR1 is SSHAT and CDR2 FNYEAQ (reference sequence). The CDR3 coding sequence is TGTGCTAGCAGCTCTGGACTAGGTGGGCCCAACAATGAGCAGTTCTTC. It encodes CASSSGLGGPNNEQFF. Full variable domain (remainder filled in from reference TRBV7-7 and TRBJ2-1): GAGVSQSPRYKVTKRGQDVTLRCDPISSHATLYWYQQALGQGPEFLTYFNYEAQPDKSGLPSDRFSAERPEGSISTLTIQRTEQRDSAMYRCASSSGLGGPNNEQFFGPGTRLTVL.

The chain links TRBV29-1 to TRBJ2-5; D is unclear. This CDR3 region has 12 residues. Germline values: CDR1 SQVTM, CDR2 ANQGSEA. Trimming took off 8 bases at V and 4 bases at J, with 14 bases between the two ends. The CDR3 sequence: CSFRDVLETQYF. DNA of the CDR3: TGCAGCTTCCGCGACGTTTTAGAGACCCAGTACTTC. The full variable domain, rest sourced from reference TRBV29-1 and TRBJ2-5, is SAVISQKPSRDICQRGTSLTIQCQVDSQVTMMFWYRQQPGQSLTLIATANQGSEATYESGFVIDKFPISRPNLTFSTLTVSNMSPEDSSIYLCSFRDVLETQYFGPGTRLLVL.

This clone was detected only a few times. V usage is TRBV30 and J usage is TRBJ1-1, with D possibly being TRBD1 (5 bases). The CDR3 extends over 10 amino acids. The V end lost 5 bases, the J end lost 4 bases, and 5 bases lay between the germline ends. CDR1 GTSNPN and CDR2 SVGIG come from the germline V gene (reference sequence). The CDR3 reads CAWGTTEAFF. DNA of the CDR3: TGTGCCTGGGGGACCACTGAAGCTTTCTTT.

J is TRBJ1-1 and V is TRBV29-1; 10 bases match TRBD1. Per the germline V gene, CDR1 is SQVTM and CDR2 is ANQGSEA. CDR3 size: 16 residues. V lost 5 bases and J lost 4; bases outside the gene matches: 13. The chain's CDR3 is CSVNTGQGMLRTEAFF. CDR3 sequence (DNA): TGCAGCGTTAACACGGGACAGGGGATGTTACGCACTGAAGCTTTCTTT.